This entry describes one T cell receptor beta chain. Its specificity is not known. Trimming cost V 4 bases and J 5 bases, with 21 bases left between them. Germline CDR1 KGHSH, CDR2 LQKENI. The CDR3 totals 18 residues. Assay version v3.0 of immunoSEQ was used, and it was run at survey level. TCRdb keeps only in-frame clones here, not all; method: immunoSEQ multiplex PCR. The data contain approximately 21,000 clones, about 74% of them singletons. Ahead of DNA extraction, samples held about 0.95-10 million cryopreserved PBMC each. The data stem from a study of long-term antiretroviral therapy in people with HIV. Study results and limitations: Within the repertoire, clones expanded before ART were dominant at all time points. HIV repertoires spanned tighter CDR3 length ranges than controls did.

The input for sequencing was unsorted PBMCs, taken 0.5 years before starting antiretroviral therapy. The clonotype comes from a young man with HIV. The V and J genes are TRBV18 and TRBJ2-6; weak D call: TRBD2 (7 bases). The CDR3 region is CASSRPRGDTLWANVLTF. CDR3 nucleotides: TGTGCCAGCTCACGACCCCGGGGGGACACTCTCTGGGCCAACGTCCTGACTTTC.